The source of this T cell receptor beta chain is a study of OX40 agonist ivuxolimab in advanced cancers. The wider study: A diagnosis of hepatocellular carcinoma, melanoma, renal cell or head and neck cancer was present in dose-escalation patients. Overall study findings and caveats: Certain nonresponders likewise exhibited a low normalized T-cell clonal expansion.

Peripheral blood came from all dose cohorts at three timepoints. Concerning this clone: Antigen unknown.

TCRdb's copy holds only in-frame clones and misses some; the assay was immunoSEQ multiplex PCR. The sample holds tens of thousands of clones; about 86% are singletons and the top ten take 6.5%. Sequenced material: CD4+ or CD8+ T cells sorted from blood, taken in a trial of the OX40 agonist ivuxolimab. The sequence derives from an adult with an advanced solid tumor such as melanoma, head and neck, liver or kidney cancer.

This CDR3 reads CAWTVMNTEAFF. CDR3 DNA: TGTGCCTGGACAGTCATGAACACTGAAGCTTTCTTT. V usage is TRBV30 and J usage is TRBJ1-1, with unresolved D. The V end was cut by 4 bases, the J end by 0 bases, with 6 bases between. Looked up from germline, CDR1 is GTSNPN and CDR2 is SVGIG (reference sequence). There are 12 residues in the CDR3.